A single sample gave rise to the 30 T cell receptor beta chains below, sequenced in a study of graft-versus-host responses after intestinal transplantation. Clones were read by immunoSEQ multiplex PCR, and TCRdb kept only the in-frame ones, dropping some. The sample contains 85,000 to 100,000 clones, around 93% of which appear only once. These receptors' antigens are unknown. The source material was unstimulated CD8+ T cells sorted from spleen or lymph node cells, sampled before intestinal transplant. All receptors come from a human donor who received an intestinal transplant.

The chain has TRBV27 and TRBJ2-7, with TRBD2 as a possible D gene (6 bases). CDR3 length: 13 amino acids. The ends were cut back, 6 bases at V and 3 bases at J, with 12 bases in the middle. Germline V gene data show CDR1 as MNHEY and CDR2 as SMNVEV (reference sequence). The CDR3 loop is CASSSGGNYEQYF. In DNA, the CDR3 is TGTGCCAGCAGCTCCGGAGGGAACTACGAGCAGTACTTC.

The chain combines TRBV14 with TRBJ2-3; 11 bases fit TRBD2. The V and J ends lost 1 base and 6 bases, in that order; junction bases with no gene match: 6. Germline loops: CDR1 SGHDN, CDR2 FVKESK. The CDR3 spans 16 residues. The CDR3 DNA reads TGTGCCAGCAGCCAAGTTAGCGGGGGGGCCGAGGATACGCAGTATTTT. This codes for CASSQVSGGAEDTQYF.

This clone was found once. This rearrangement joins TRBV7-8 to TRBJ2-3; 9 bases are shared with TRBD1. The junction had 9 bases not matched to a gene; V was cut back by 5 bases and J by 3 bases. The CDR3 totals 16 residues. Germline V lookup: CDR1 SGHVS, CDR2 FQNEAQ. The CDR3 spells CASSPPGTGMTDTQYF. In DNA form, the CDR3 reads TGTGCCAGCAGCCCGCCAGGGACAGGGATGACAGATACGCAGTATTTT.

V and J are TRBV7-6 and TRBJ2-2; 10 bases map to TRBD1. The CDR3 has 19 amino acids. Germline CDR1 SGHVS, CDR2 FNYEAQ. Trimming removed 2 bases from V and 4 bases from J; junction bases left unmatched: 13. The DNA for the CDR3 is TGTGCCAGCAGCTTACCCGGGTCGACAGGGGGCAGGGGCACCGGGGAGCTGTTTTTT. It translates to CASSLPGSTGGRGTGELFF.

J is TRBJ2-2 and V is TRBV7-8; D might be TRBD2 (7 bases). Germline V gene sequence: CDR1 SGHVS, CDR2 FQNEAQ. The CDR3 loop spans 15 amino acids. With 5 bases removed from V and 0 bases from J, the gap between germline ends came to 10 bases. The CDR3 region has the DNA TGTGCCAGCAGCAGGGAGGGGGCGAACACCGGGGAGCTGTTTTTT. It yields the protein CASSREGANTGELFF.

The V gene is TRBV4-1, the J gene TRBJ2-5, with D maybe TRBD2 (6 bases). Germline assignment: CDR1 MGHRA and CDR2 YSYEKL. The CDR3 extends over 15 amino acids. Trimming took 1 base from V and 5 from J, leaving 14 bases between them. CDR3 nucleotide sequence: TGCGCCAGCAGCCAAGGTTTAGGAGGGGAGGAGACCCAGTACTTC. Amino acids: CASSQGLGGEETQYF.

The V gene is TRBV4-3, the J gene TRBJ1-1; the D is unclear. The V and J ends lost 8 bases and 1 base respectively, with 8 bases between them. The CDR3 runs 12 residues. Germline CDR1 and CDR2: LGHNA and YSLEER. CDR3 sequence reads: CASETRNTEAFF. The CDR3 DNA reads as TGCGCCAGCGAGACACGGAACACTGAAGCTTTCTTT.

V is TRBV9 and J is TRBJ2-5, with TRBD1 matching 9 bases. The CDR3 is 15 amino acids. J gave up 1 base and V 6 bases, and 7 bases lay outside the gene matches. The germline CDR1 and CDR2 sequences are SGDLS and YYNGEE. In nucleotides, the CDR3 is TGTGCCAGCAACATGGGGGACAGGGTCCAAGAGACCCAGTACTTC. Amino acid sequence: CASNMGDRVQETQYF.

This sequence joins TRBV7-2 and TRBJ2-3, with no clear D. Trimming cost V 1 base and J 2 bases, with 16 bases left between them. CDR1 and CDR2 from the germline V gene are SGHTA and FQGNSA. This CDR3 region has 17 residues. CDR3 sequence: CASSLVLRVPPTDTQYF. Here the CDR3 DNA reads TGTGCCAGCAGCTTAGTATTGCGAGTTCCCCCCACAGATACGCAGTATTTT.

V gene TRBV21-1 combines with J gene TRBJ1-2; TRBD1 is taken as the D call from the table, unchecked against the DNA. TRBV21-1 is described as a pseudogene. The length of the CDR3 is 21 residues. The CDR3 reads CASSKVEGSGQGKRIPYGYTF. In DNA form, the CDR3 reads TGTGCCAGCAGCAAAGTAGAAGGGAGTGGACAGGGGAAAAGAATCCCTTATGGCTACACCTTC.

The CDR3 here is CASSLSAGGETQYF. The DNA of the CDR3 is TGTGCCAGCAGTTTATCGGCGGGGGGGGAGACCCAGTACTTC. The rearrangement links TRBV27 to TRBJ2-5; 9 bases agree with TRBD2. The CDR3 is 14 residues long. Germline V gives CDR1 MNHEY, CDR2 SMNVEV (reference sequence). With 0 bases clipped from V and 5 bases from J, the junction kept 1 base outside the gene matches.

This chain connects TRBV27 to TRBJ2-1; TRBD2 matches at 8 bases. Germline V CDR1 and CDR2: MNHEY, SMNVEV (reference sequence). This CDR3 is built from 16 residues. V shed 4 bases and J 0 bases; nucleotides not matched to a gene: 5. CDR3 DNA: TGTGCCAGCAGTTGGCGGGGGGCAAGCTCCTACAATGAGCAGTTCTTC. Amino acids: CASSWRGASSYNEQFF.

V usage is TRBV5-6 and J usage is TRBJ1-3; D call uncertain. V was shortened by 1 base and J by 4 bases, with 3 bases between the two germline ends. Germline V lookup: CDR1 SGHDT, CDR2 YYEEEE. The CDR3 spans 12 residues. The CDR3 spells CASSLLGNTIYF. The CDR3 region has the DNA TGTGCCAGCAGCTTGCTGGGAAACACCATATATTTT.

The V call is TRBV28, the J call TRBJ1-1; 9 bases are a match to TRBD1. Unmatched junction bases numbered 15, after V lost 6 bases and J lost 10 bases. Germline lookup yields CDR1 MDHEN and CDR2 SYDVKM. CDR3 length: 15 residues. The CDR3 DNA reads TGTGCCAGCAGAGGAGAACCGGGACAGGGCGAGGGAGCTTTCTTT. This gives the protein CASRGEPGQGEGAFF.

The rearrangement uses TRBV14 and TRBJ2-7, with 8 bases identical to TRBD1. Germline V gene sequence: CDR1 SGHDN, CDR2 FVKESK. The CDR3 loop spans 14 amino acids. J was trimmed by 0 bases and V by 5 bases; bases with no gene match: 3. This CDR3 reads CASSVGTGSYEQYF. The CDR3, as DNA: TGTGCCAGCAGCGTCGGGACAGGCTCCTACGAGCAGTACTTC.

For this clone: The junction shows a germline mismatch at one end, possibly a read error. This chain links TRBV5-1 with TRBJ2-1; 9 nucleotides align to TRBD2. This CDR3 has 10 amino acids. Germline-derived CDR1 and CDR2 are SGHRS and YFSETQ. The CDR3 reads CSGGINEQFF. CDR3 DNA: TGTAGCGGGGGAATCAATGAGCAGTTCTTC.

The gene calls are TRBV5-8 and TRBJ2-5, with 12 bases aligning to TRBD1. The V gene end was trimmed by 3 bases and the J gene end by 3 bases; junction bases not matched to a gene: 6. The CDR3 runs 16 residues. Germline CDR1 reads SGHTS; CDR2 reads YDEGEE. CDR3 DNA: TGTGCCAGCAGCTACGGGACAGGGGGCCTGGAAGAGACCCAGTACTTC. Its translation: CASSYGTGGLEETQYF.

The rearrangement joins TRBV9 to TRBJ2-1; TRBD2 matches at 8 bases. The CDR3 sequence is 16 residues long. Per germline, CDR1 SGDLS and CDR2 YYNGEE. V shed 4 bases, J shed 0 bases, and the junction held 6 bases outside the gene matches. The CDR3 sequence is CASSPWRGDSYNEQFF. Here the CDR3 DNA reads TGTGCCAGCAGCCCGTGGCGGGGGGACTCCTACAATGAGCAGTTCTTC.

The chain carries TRBV5-5 and TRBJ2-1; 9 bases fit TRBD2. CDR3 length: 18 residues. CDR1 is SGHKS, CDR2 YYEKEE, per germline (reference sequence). With V trimmed by 2 bases and J by 0 bases, 9 bases remained unmatched. DNA for the CDR3: TGTGCCAGCAGCTTACTCGCGGGGGGGGACTTCTCCTACAATGAGCAGTTCTTC. Its protein is CASSLLAGGDFSYNEQFF. Filled out from reference TRBV5-5 and TRBJ2-1, the complete variable domain reads DAGVTQSPTHLIKTRGQQVTLRCSPISGHKSVSWYQQVLGQGPQFIFQYYEKEERGRGNFPDRFSARQFPNYSSELNVNALLLGDSALYLCASSLLAGGDFSYNEQFFGPGTRLTVL.

The V and J genes are TRBV14 and TRBJ2-2; tentatively, D is TRBD1 (6 bases). The CDR3 totals 19 residues. The V gene's germline CDR1 is SGHDN and CDR2 FVKESK. Trimming stripped 0 bases from V and 5 bases from J, with 22 bases between. DNA for the CDR3: TGTGCCAGCAGCCAAGATCTGGCAGGGGCGAATTCTTTGACCGGGGAGCTGTTTTTT. Translation gives CASSQDLAGANSLTGELFF.

V gene TRBV5-6 combines with J gene TRBJ1-1; maybe TRBD1 (5 bases). This CDR3 comprises 14 residues. Per the germline V gene, CDR1 is SGHDT and CDR2 is YYEEEE. The V and J ends lost 6 bases and 4 bases respectively, with 16 bases between them. The CDR3 sequence: CASTPGGGSTEAFF. DNA for the CDR3: TGTGCCAGCACCCCTGGGGGGGGAAGCACTGAAGCTTTCTTT. Looking up the rest from reference TRBV5-6 and TRBJ1-1 gives the full variable domain: DAGVTQSPTHLIKTRGQQVTLRCSPKSGHDTVSWYQQALGQGPQFIFQYYEEEERQRGNFPDRFSGHQFPNYSSELNVNALLLGDSALYLCASTPGGGSTEAFFGQGTRLTVV.

This chain connects TRBV5-6 to TRBJ2-1, with D maybe TRBD2 (6 bases). The CDR3 contains 13 residues. From germline, CDR1 is SGHDT and CDR2 YYEEEE. V dropped 9 bases and J dropped 8 bases, with 18 bases sitting between them. The CDR3 DNA sequence: TGTGCCACCCGGGGAGGAGCCAACCATGAGCAGTTCTTC. Protein sequence: CATRGGANHEQFF. The full variable domain, rest sourced from reference TRBV5-6 and TRBJ2-1, is DAGVTQSPTHLIKTRGQQVTLRCSPKSGHDTVSWYQQALGQGPQFIFQYYEEEERQRGNFPDRFSGHQFPNYSSELNVNALLLGDSALYLCATRGGANHEQFFGPGTRLTVL.

V and J are TRBV9 and TRBJ2-7; TRBD1 aligns across 11 bases. CDR1 and CDR2 from the germline V gene are SGDLS and YYNGEE. The CDR3 runs to 12 residues. Trimming removed 7 bases from V and 7 bases from J; junction bases left unmatched: 4. The DNA for the CDR3 is TGTGCCAGCGGACAGGGGGCCAGGGAGCAGTACTTC. Its protein product is CASGQGAREQYF.

The chain links TRBV5-4 to TRBJ2-7; a weak D match, TRBD1 (8 bases). CDR3 length: 15 residues. Trimming stripped 4 bases from V and 2 bases from J, with 16 bases between. CDR1 and CDR2 (germline): SGHNT, YYREEE (reference sequence). The CDR3 reads CASSPDREGPYEQYF. For the CDR3, the DNA is TGTGCCAGCAGCCCGGACAGGGAGGGCCCCTACGAGCAGTACTTC. Combining the CDR3 with reference TRBV5-4 and TRBJ2-7 gives the whole variable domain ETGVTQSPTHLIKTRGQQVTLRCSSQSGHNTVSWYQQALGQGPQFIFQYYREEENGRGNFPPRFSGLQFPNYSSELNVNALELDDSALYLCASSPDREGPYEQYFGPGTRLTVT.

J is TRBJ2-7 and V is TRBV6-5, with 8 bases fitting TRBD2. J lost 0 bases, V lost 6 bases, and 7 bases had no gene match. The CDR3 is 15 residues long. Germline V CDR1 and CDR2: MNHEY, SVGAGI. The CDR3 DNA is TGTGCCAGCAGCTTGAGCGGGGGAAGCTCCTACGAGCAGTACTTC. As protein: CASSLSGGSSYEQYF.

This rearrangement joins TRBV15 to TRBJ1-6, with TRBD1 matching over 8 bases. Trimming took 5 bases from V and 2 from J; bases not matched to a gene: 5. In germline, CDR1 is LNHNV, CDR2 YYDKDF (reference sequence). The CDR3 totals 16 residues. The CDR3 nucleotides are TGTGCCACCAGCGGCCGGACAGGGCCCTATAATTCACCCCTCCACTTT. This sequence encodes CATSGRTGPYNSPLHF.

The CDR3 DNA sequence: TGCGCCAGCAGCCAAGATATCGCTAGCGGGGGAAGGGAGCAGTTCTTC. This codes for CASSQDIASGGREQFF. The chain is built from TRBV4-3 and TRBJ2-1; 10 bases match TRBD2. J was trimmed by 10 bases and V by 0 bases; bases with no gene match: 9. The CDR3 spans 16 residues. Germline-derived CDR1 and CDR2 are LGHNA and YSLEER.

V gene TRBV30 combines with J gene TRBJ2-6; no clear D gene. The germline CDR1 and CDR2 sequences are GTSNPN and SVGIG (reference sequence). The V and J ends lost 3 bases and 0 bases respectively, with 3 bases between them. This CDR3 has 13 residues. The CDR3, as DNA: TGTGCCTGGAGCAACTCTGGGGCCAACGTCCTGACTTTC. This encodes CAWSNSGANVLTF.

CDR3 in amino acids: CASSPRDFTYEQYF. The DNA of the CDR3 is TGTGCCAGCAGTCCCCGGGACTTTACCTACGAGCAGTACTTC. The chain carries TRBV7-9 and TRBJ2-7, with D possibly matching TRBD2 (6 bases). CDR1 is SEHNR, CDR2 FQNEAQ, per germline (reference sequence). Trimming took off 6 bases at V and 2 bases at J, with 14 bases between the two ends. The CDR3 runs 14 residues.

The rearrangement joins TRBV19 to TRBJ1-1; 7 nucleotides align to TRBD1. Germline lookup yields CDR1 LNHDA and CDR2 SQIVND (reference sequence). This CDR3 is 15 amino acids long. The junction had 5 bases not matched to a gene; V was cut back by 4 bases and J by 0 bases. This chain's CDR3 is CASSSTGTVNTEAFF. The CDR3 DNA is TGTGCCAGTAGTAGCACCGGGACAGTGAACACTGAAGCTTTCTTT.